The 16 T cell receptor beta chains presented below share a single source sample, sequenced in a study of blood T cells in healthy people across ages. Using a J-beta primer mix together with a sample-barcoded 5' primer, a second PCR was run for about 6 to 12 cycles. Via MiXCR, TCRdb re-called the 5' RACE reads, giving one row per CDR3 protein. The sample records hundreds of thousands of distinct CDR3 sequences, roughly 53% being singletons. Sequencing was carried out using blood. The receptors stem from a man between 60 and 75 years old in good health.

This chain connects TRBV7-2 to TRBJ2-1; weak D call: TRBD2 (6 bases). Germline CDR1 SGHTA, CDR2 FQGNSA. The ends were cut back, 4 bases at V and 4 bases at J, with 11 bases in the middle. This CDR3 has 14 residues. This CDR3 reads CASSWGGIYNEQFF. As DNA, the CDR3 is TGTGCCAGCAGCTGGGGCGGGATTTACAATGAGCAGTTCTTC.

This clonotype was counted between two and nine times. This sequence joins TRBV20-1 and TRBJ2-3; 10 nucleotides line up with TRBD2. With V trimmed by 0 bases and J by 5 bases, 5 bases remained unmatched. Germline values: CDR1 DFQATT, CDR2 SNEGSKA (reference sequence). This CDR3 is 15 amino acids long. The CDR3 coding sequence is TGCAGTGCTAGAGATCCAGCGGGGGGGCAAGATACGCAGTATTTT. Amino acid sequence: CSARDPAGGQDTQYF.

Here the CDR3 DNA reads TGTGCCAGCAGCAAGGAAGGGACAGGGGCAGATACGCAGTATTTT. Protein: CASSKEGTGADTQYF. This chain links TRBV11-2 with TRBJ2-3; 10 nucleotides align to TRBD1. Trimming removed 5 bases from V and 4 bases from J; junction bases left unmatched: 6. The CDR3 totals 15 residues. Looked up from germline, CDR1 is SGHAT and CDR2 is FQNNGV. The full variable domain, rest sourced from reference TRBV11-2 and TRBJ2-3, is EAGVAQSPRYKIIEKRQSVAFWCNPISGHATLYWYQQILGQGPKLLIQFQNNGVVDDSQLPKDRFSAERLKGVDSTLKIQPAKLEDSAVYLCASSKEGTGADTQYFGPGTRLTVL.

This clonotype was observed a few times. The chain joins TRBV5-1 to TRBJ2-7; D is perhaps TRBD2 (6 bases). With 4 bases removed from V and 1 base from J, the gap between germline ends came to 15 bases. The CDR3 has 15 amino acids. Looked up from germline, CDR1 is SGHRS and CDR2 is YFSETQ. The CDR3 loop is CASSATGDPSYEQYF. As DNA, the CDR3 is TGCGCCAGCAGCGCGACGGGAGACCCATCCTACGAGCAGTACTTC.

The J gene is TRBJ1-2, the V gene TRBV12-3 or TRBV12-4, with no clear D. The V end lost 1 base, the J end lost 4 bases, and 13 bases lay between the germline ends. This CDR3 spans 15 amino acids. This CDR3 is CASSLVGIRTYGYTF. The CDR3 bases are TGTGCCAGCAGTTTAGTGGGGATAAGGACCTATGGCTACACCTTC.

In this sample, this clonotype turned up once. An end of the junction differs from the germline gene, which may be a read error. The chain is built from TRBV20-1 and TRBJ2-3; no clear D. This CDR3 is 12 amino acids long. The germline V gene has CDR1 DFQATT and CDR2 SNEGSKA (reference sequence). CDR3 nucleotide sequence: TGCAGGGCTAAACCCATGGGAGATACGCAGTATTTT. Residues: CRAKPMGDTQYF.

The count of this clonotype is one. The chain carries TRBV28 and TRBJ2-5, with D possibly TRBD1 on 6 matching bases. The V gene's germline CDR1 is MDHEN and CDR2 SYDVKM. The CDR3 covers 13 residues. Trimming pared 4 bases from V and 5 bases from J, leaving 11 bases between. CDR3 in amino acids: CASSSYRVETQYF. The CDR3 DNA sequence: TGTGCCAGCAGTTCGTACAGGGTTGAGACCCAGTACTTC. The whole variable domain, remainder taken from reference TRBV28 and TRBJ2-5, is DVKVTQSSRYLVKRTGEKVFLECVQDMDHENMFWYRQDPGLGLRLIYFSYDVKMKEKGDIPEGYSVSREKKERFSLILESASTNQTSMYLCASSSYRVETQYFGPGTRLLVL.

V is TRBV12-3 or TRBV12-4 and J is TRBJ1-6, with D possibly TRBD1 on 5 matching bases. V was trimmed by 3 bases and J by 7 bases, leaving 10 bases between them. This CDR3 has 14 amino acids. CDR3 nucleotides: TGTGCCAGCAGTTTGACAGTTTCGAATTCACCCCTCCACTTT. This codes for CASSLTVSNSPLHF.

V usage is TRBV7-6 and J usage is TRBJ2-1, with D perhaps TRBD1 (6 bases). The V end was cut by 3 bases, the J end by 7 bases, with 16 bases between. Looked up from germline, CDR1 is SGHVS and CDR2 is FNYEAQ. The CDR3 totals 15 residues. This chain's CDR3 is CASSFSPNRVNEQFF. CDR3 nucleotides: TGTGCCAGCAGCTTTAGTCCAAACAGGGTTAATGAGCAGTTCTTC.

The V and J genes are TRBV9 and TRBJ2-7; 8 positions agree with TRBD1. This CDR3 contains 15 residues. With 5 bases clipped from V and 7 bases from J, the junction kept 14 bases outside the gene matches. Germline V gives CDR1 SGDLS, CDR2 YYNGEE. CDR3 sequence: CASSATGTGQSEQYF. The CDR3 DNA sequence: TGTGCCAGCAGTGCAACCGGGACAGGACAGAGTGAGCAGTACTTC.

This clonotype was counted between two and nine times. V is TRBV20-1 and J is TRBJ2-7; D not certain. The germline V gene has CDR1 DFQATT and CDR2 SNEGSKA (reference sequence). The V end was cut by 1 base, the J end by 2 bases, with 18 bases between. The CDR3 has 16 residues. For the CDR3, the DNA is TGCAGTGCTAGAGTTACAACCATCCGAGATACCTACGAGCAGTACTTC. Its translation is CSARVTTIRDTYEQYF.

This clonotype was found a few times. The V call is TRBV24-1, the J call TRBJ2-3; the D gene is possibly TRBD1 (6 bases). Germline CDR1 is KGHDR and CDR2 is SFDVKD. The ends were cut back, 2 bases at V and 1 base at J, with 15 bases in the middle. CDR3 length: 17 residues. For the CDR3, the DNA is TGTGCCACCAGTGATTCCCCCAGGGGTTCCGGCACAGATACGCAGTATTTT. Amino acid sequence: CATSDSPRGSGTDTQYF.

This sequence joins TRBV4-1 and TRBJ2-3; no firm D call. The CDR3 extends over 14 amino acids. The germline CDR1 and CDR2 sequences are MGHRA and YSYEKL. With 1 base removed from V and 3 bases from J, the gap between germline ends came to 8 bases. The CDR3 is CASSQGSETDTQYF. In nucleotides, the CDR3 is TGCGCCAGCAGCCAAGGGTCCGAGACAGATACGCAGTATTTT.

The chain is built from TRBV4-1 and TRBJ2-1, with TRBD1 matching 10 bases. The end of the DNA is better explained by TRBJ2-7, so the J call may be wrong. CDR3 length: 17 amino acids. The germline V gene encodes CDR1 MGHRA and CDR2 YSYEKL. The CDR3 DNA reads as TGCGCCAGCAGCCAGGAACCCGGGACAGGGGCTTCGAATGAGCAGTACTTC. Protein sequence: CASSQEPGTGASNEQYF.

This clonotype was seen ten or more times. CDR3 sequence (DNA): TGCAGCGTTGACGCCCAGCGGGGGAACACAGATACGCAGTATTTT. Translation: CSVDAQRGNTDTQYF. The chain is built from TRBV29-1 and TRBJ2-3; 8 bases agree with TRBD2. Germline V CDR1 and CDR2: SQVTM, ANQGSEA. V was pared by 3 bases and J by 2 bases, with 7 bases of the junction left unmatched. The CDR3 extends over 15 amino acids.

The chain uses TRBV20-1 and TRBJ2-5; D may be TRBD2 (6 bases). CDR3 size: 13 residues. Trimming cost V 2 bases and J 5 bases, with 12 bases left between them. Germline CDR1 DFQATT, CDR2 SNEGSKA (reference sequence). As DNA, the CDR3 is TGCAGTGCTAGACCCAGGGCGGGGGAGACCCAGTACTTC. Its translation is CSARPRAGETQYF.